This T cell receptor beta chain stems from a study of cytomegalovirus exposure and HLA in healthy donors. This clone has only one observation. Measured with immunoSEQ multiplex PCR; TCRdb has only the in-frame clones, and not every one. The profile shows around 150,000 clones, about 86% of them singletons. Germline lookup yields CDR1 SGHVS and CDR2 FQNEAQ. The CDR3 loop spans 11 amino acids. Trimming left V 5 bases short and J 9 bases short, with 8 bases between. The chain links TRBV7-8 to TRBJ2-1; the D gene is possibly TRBD2 (5 bases). The clonotype was recovered from a woman under 30 in good health and CMV-seronegative. Sequencing was performed on PBMCs. DNA of the CDR3: TGTGCCAGCAGCCCCGGAGGTGAGCAGTTCTTC. This encodes CASSPGGEQFF. Full variable domain (missing parts from reference TRBV7-8 and TRBJ2-1): GAGVSQSPRYKVAKRGQDVALRCDPISGHVSLFWYQQALGQGPEFLTYFQNEAQLDKSGLPSDRFFAERPEGSVSTLKIQRTQQEDSAVYLCASSPGGEQFFGPGTRLTVL.